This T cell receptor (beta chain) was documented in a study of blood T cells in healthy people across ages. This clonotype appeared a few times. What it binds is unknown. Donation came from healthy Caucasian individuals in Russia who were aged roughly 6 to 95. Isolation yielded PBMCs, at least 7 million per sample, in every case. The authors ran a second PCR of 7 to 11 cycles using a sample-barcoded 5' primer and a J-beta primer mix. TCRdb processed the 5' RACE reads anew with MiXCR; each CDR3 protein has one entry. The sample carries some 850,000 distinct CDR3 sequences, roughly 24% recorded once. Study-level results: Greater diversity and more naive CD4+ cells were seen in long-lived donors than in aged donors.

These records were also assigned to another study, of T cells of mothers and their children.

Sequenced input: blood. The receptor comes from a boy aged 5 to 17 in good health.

CDR3 bases: TGTGCCAGCAGTTCTCGTGAACTCCCTTCACCCCTCCACTTT. Encoded protein: CASSSRELPSPLHF. This sequence joins TRBV2 and TRBJ1-6; D not resolved. V lost 5 bases to trimming and J lost 9 bases, with 14 bases between them. The CDR3 is 14 residues long. Germline-derived CDR1 and CDR2 are SNHLY and FYNNEI.